This TCR beta chain was found in a study of T cells in localized non-small cell lung cancer. Study observations and caveats: Sequencing, confined to only one tumor region, leaves heterogeneity possible. Appearance in adjacent lung was seen for a median 57 of the top 100 tumor clones. Patients showing higher blood T cell density tended to see longer overall survival. Uninvolved nearby lung showed the greatest T cell clonality, exceeding that found in tumor.

This clone was picked up a small number of times. Its specificity is unknown. Profiled with immunoSEQ multiplex PCR; TCRdb holds only in-frame clones, not every one. The sample gives roughly 4,300 clones, about 25% of which show up once; around 8.4% is in the top ten. The germline V gene has CDR1 SGHVS and CDR2 FNYEAQ. This CDR3 contains 15 residues. Trimming removed 4 bases from V and 0 bases from J, with 13 bases in between. The chain has TRBV7-6 and TRBJ2-7, with unresolved D. Specimen: lung tumor tissue, collected before any cancer treatment. This clonotype originated in a male donor aged 60 or older with stage I lung adenocarcinoma. The CDR3 coding sequence is TGTGCCAGCAGCTCTGGGGTTGGGGACTCCTACGAGCAGTACTTC. Amino acid sequence: CASSSGVGDSYEQYF.